The rows below give T cell receptor beta chains drawn from one sample of a study of metastatic and nonmetastatic thyroid tumors. TCRdb redid the clone calls on the PCR reads using MiXCR. The table shows approximately 13,000 clones, with about 33% occurring only once. Sequenced: tumor tissue. Receptors were obtained from a male donor with papillary thyroid cancer or a benign thyroid nodule (not recorded which). Some clones in this sample may be carry-over from other donors' samples. CDR3s include the opening cysteine and the closing phenylalanine or tryptophan. Fields, in order: CDR3 length, clone size, J gene, V gene, D gene, CDR3 DNA, CDR3 protein. D genes are given only for firm matches. A clone size is listed for some rows: how often the clone was seen (once, few, many), or a class if it is expanded.

CDR3 length: 14
clone size: medium-sized
J gene: TRBJ2-7
V gene: TRBV12-3/TRBV12-4
D gene: -
CDR3 DNA: TGTGCCAGCAGCCCAGACAGGAGCAACTACGAGCAGTACTTC
CDR3 protein: CASSPDRSNYEQYF

CDR3 length: 13
clone size: few
J gene: TRBJ1-2
V gene: TRBV19
D gene: TRBD1
CDR3 DNA: TGTGCCAGTAGTGCCGGACAGGGCTATGGCTACACCTTC
CDR3 protein: CASSAGQGYGYTF

CDR3 length: 12
clone size: medium-sized
J gene: TRBJ2-1
V gene: TRBV20-1
D gene: -
CDR3 DNA: TGCAGTGCTCTTGGGGAGGTCGATGAGCAGTTCTTC
CDR3 protein: CSALGEVDEQFF

CDR3 length: 14
clone size: -
J gene: TRBJ2-5
V gene: TRBV4-2
D gene: -
CDR3 DNA: TGTGCCAGCAGCCAAGTAGGAGACCAAGAGACCCAGTACTTC
CDR3 protein: CASSQVGDQETQYF

CDR3 length: 15
clone size: -
J gene: TRBJ2-3
V gene: TRBV6-4
D gene: -
CDR3 DNA: TGTGCCAGCAGTGACTCGGCAGAGCTCACAGATACGCAGTATTTT
CDR3 protein: CASSDSAELTDTQYF

CDR3 length: 15
clone size: few
J gene: TRBJ2-3
V gene: TRBV5-1
D gene: TRBD2
CDR3 DNA: TGCGCCAGCAGCTTGGGCTGGGGGGGGAACGATACGCAGTATTTT
CDR3 protein: CASSLGWGGNDTQYF

CDR3 length: 15
clone size: few
J gene: TRBJ1-5
V gene: TRBV6-1
D gene: -
CDR3 DNA: TGTGCCAGCAGTGAAGGCCAGGGTTGGAGTCAGCCCCAGCATTTT
CDR3 protein: CASSEGQGWSQPQHF

CDR3 length: 14
clone size: few
J gene: TRBJ1-5
V gene: TRBV6-2/TRBV6-3
D gene: -
CDR3 DNA: TGTGCCAGCAGTTACGGCAGGGGCTGGCAGCCCCAGCATTTT
CDR3 protein: CASSYGRGWQPQHF

CDR3 length: 13
clone size: few
J gene: TRBJ2-1
V gene: TRBV6-4
D gene: -
CDR3 DNA: TGTGCCAGCAGTGACGGGACCTACAATGAGCAGTTCTTC
CDR3 protein: CASSDGTYNEQFF

CDR3 length: 14
clone size: -
J gene: TRBJ2-3
V gene: TRBV11-3
D gene: -
CDR3 DNA: TGTGCCAGCAGCCCATCAGCAATAAAAGATACGCAGTATTTT
CDR3 protein: CASSPSAIKDTQYF

CDR3 length: 13
clone size: -
J gene: TRBJ2-5
V gene: TRBV20-1
D gene: -
CDR3 DNA: TGCAGTACCTTCGAGACTAACCAAGAGACCCAGTACTTC
CDR3 protein: CSTFETNQETQYF

CDR3 length: 16
clone size: few
J gene: TRBJ2-7
V gene: TRBV28
D gene: -
CDR3 DNA: TGTGCCAGCACTGAAACCGGGAAAGGGGCCTCCCACGAGCAGTACTTC
CDR3 protein: CASTETGKGASHEQYF

CDR3 length: 14
clone size: -
J gene: TRBJ2-2
V gene: TRBV7-2
D gene: -
CDR3 DNA: TGTGCCAGCAGCTTAATGCAGTACACCGGGGAGCTGTTTTTT
CDR3 protein: CASSLMQYTGELFF

CDR3 length: 13
clone size: once
J gene: TRBJ2-7
V gene: TRBV11-1
D gene: TRBD1
CDR3 DNA: TGTGCCAGCAGCGTAGACAGGGGTCACGAGCAGTACTTC
CDR3 protein: CASSVDRGHEQYF

CDR3 length: 13
clone size: many
J gene: TRBJ1-5
V gene: TRBV7-9
D gene: -
CDR3 DNA: TGTGCCAGCAGCTTGGGGACGGATCAGCCCCAGCATTTT
CDR3 protein: CASSLGTDQPQHF

CDR3 length: 15
clone size: -
J gene: TRBJ1-1
V gene: TRBV12-3/TRBV12-4
D gene: -
CDR3 DNA: TGTGCCAGCAGTTGGTTACTGTCGGGAGGCACTGAAGCTTTCTTT
CDR3 protein: CASSWLLSGGTEAFF

CDR3 length: 15
clone size: -
J gene: TRBJ2-7
V gene: TRBV11-3
D gene: -
CDR3 DNA: TGTGCCAGCAGCTCCGCCCGGTTTATGGCTTACGAGCAGTACTTC
CDR3 protein: CASSSARFMAYEQYF

CDR3 length: 15
clone size: few
J gene: TRBJ1-5
V gene: TRBV6-1
D gene: -
CDR3 DNA: TGTGCCAGCAGTGAAGGGGCGGATAGCAATCAGCCCCAGCATTTT
CDR3 protein: CASSEGADSNQPQHF

CDR3 length: 14
clone size: -
J gene: TRBJ2-7
V gene: TRBV12-3/TRBV12-4
D gene: -
CDR3 DNA: TGTGCCAGCAGTTTGATGCAGGGCCCCTACGAGCAGTACTTC
CDR3 protein: CASSLMQGPYEQYF

CDR3 length: 14
clone size: few
J gene: TRBJ2-7
V gene: TRBV27
D gene: -
CDR3 DNA: TGTGCCAGCAGTTTATCCAACCAGAGAGACGAGCAGTACTTC
CDR3 protein: CASSLSNQRDEQYF

CDR3 length: 14
clone size: -
J gene: TRBJ2-2
V gene: TRBV20-1
D gene: TRBD1
CDR3 DNA: TGCAGTGCTACTACAGGGGTCAACACCGGGGAGCTGTTTTTT
CDR3 protein: CSATTGVNTGELFF

CDR3 length: 14
clone size: once
J gene: TRBJ2-5
V gene: TRBV20-1
D gene: -
CDR3 DNA: -
CDR3 protein: CSATHFGSGETQYF

CDR3 length: 14
clone size: -
J gene: TRBJ1-3
V gene: TRBV30
D gene: -
CDR3 DNA: TGTGCCTGGAGTGTAAAGGCCTCTGGAAACACCATATATTTT
CDR3 protein: CAWSVKASGNTIYF

CDR3 length: 14
clone size: medium-sized
J gene: TRBJ1-1
V gene: TRBV19
D gene: -
CDR3 DNA: TGTGCCAGTACCCCCAGAGGGGGAAACACTGAAGCTTTCTTT
CDR3 protein: CASTPRGGNTEAFF

CDR3 length: 14
clone size: -
J gene: TRBJ2-1
V gene: TRBV6-1
D gene: -
CDR3 DNA: TGTGCCAGCTTAGCGAGAGTCGCCTACAATGAGCAGTTCTTC
CDR3 protein: CASLARVAYNEQFF

CDR3 length: 14
clone size: -
J gene: TRBJ2-7
V gene: TRBV6-1
D gene: -
CDR3 DNA: TGTGCCAGCATCCGGACGGAAAGCTCCTACGAGCAGTACTTC
CDR3 protein: CASIRTESSYEQYF

CDR3 length: 16
clone size: once
J gene: TRBJ2-7
V gene: TRBV5-1
D gene: -
CDR3 DNA: TGCGCCAGCAGCTTGGAGGTGGGATACCTCTCCTACGAGCAGTACTTC
CDR3 protein: CASSLEVGYLSYEQYF

CDR3 length: 13
clone size: once
J gene: TRBJ2-7
V gene: TRBV7-2
D gene: -
CDR3 DNA: TGTGCCAGCAGCTCACAGGGTGGGAACGAGCATTACTTC
CDR3 protein: CASSSQGGNEHYF

CDR3 length: 14
clone size: -
J gene: TRBJ2-7
V gene: TRBV6-5
D gene: TRBD2
CDR3 DNA: TGTGCCAGCAGTTACGGGGGGAGGGCCTACGAGCAGTACTTC
CDR3 protein: CASSYGGRAYEQYF

CDR3 length: 16
clone size: once
J gene: TRBJ2-1
V gene: TRBV7-3
D gene: -
CDR3 DNA: TGTGCCAGCAGCTCATTTCCAGCGGAGGCCTACAATGAGCAGTTCTTC
CDR3 protein: CASSSFPAEAYNEQFF

CDR3 length: 15
clone size: large
J gene: TRBJ1-2
V gene: TRBV20-1
D gene: -
CDR3 DNA: TGCAGTGCTCCGACCCCCAGGGACTCTAACTATGGCTACACCTTC
CDR3 protein: CSAPTPRDSNYGYTF

CDR3 length: 14
clone size: large
J gene: TRBJ2-7
V gene: TRBV5-6
D gene: -
CDR3 DNA: TGTGCCAGCAGCTCCCCCTCCGGGAGTGACGAGCAGTACTTC
CDR3 protein: CASSSPSGSDEQYF

CDR3 length: 14
clone size: -
J gene: TRBJ2-5
V gene: TRBV20-1
D gene: TRBD2
CDR3 DNA: TGCAGTGCTAGAAGCGGGGAGACAAAAGAGACCCAGTACTTC
CDR3 protein: CSARSGETKETQYF

CDR3 length: 12
clone size: once
J gene: TRBJ1-2
V gene: TRBV20-1
D gene: -
CDR3 DNA: TGCAGTGCTAGAGGCAGCTCTTATGGCTACACCTTC
CDR3 protein: CSARGSSYGYTF

CDR3 length: 15
clone size: -
J gene: TRBJ2-5
V gene: TRBV15
D gene: -
CDR3 DNA: TGTGCCACCAGCAGAGACTGGATCATCCAAGAGACCCAGTACTTC
CDR3 protein: CATSRDWIIQETQYF

CDR3 length: 14
clone size: few
J gene: TRBJ2-2
V gene: TRBV12-3/TRBV12-4
D gene: -
CDR3 DNA: TGTGCCAGCAGTTTGAAAGGGACGGCCGGGGAGCTGTTTTTT
CDR3 protein: CASSLKGTAGELFF

CDR3 length: 16
clone size: -
J gene: TRBJ2-5
V gene: TRBV4-2
D gene: -
CDR3 DNA: TGTGCCAGCAGCCAAGGGCTACAGGGTGCCCAAGAGACCCAGTACTTC
CDR3 protein: CASSQGLQGAQETQYF